This T cell receptor beta chain was sequenced during a study of regulatory T cells in long-lasting Graves disease. Points from the study as a whole: Persistent patients had more shared public clonotypes (2,741) than new patients (about 970). Persistent Graves' patients showed less TCR diversity than newly diagnosed patients showed.

Construction of the TCR beta libraries employed iRepertoire HTBI primers in conjunction with Arm-PCR of CDR3 regions. TCRdb passed the multiplex PCR reads through MiXCR, listing each CDR3 protein once. The sample includes over 650,000 distinct CDR3 sequences, around 30% of them seen just once. Comment on this clonotype: Its antigen is not identified.

Time point noted: persistent/refractory GD, antithyroid drugs over 5 years with positive TRAb. RNA extracted from PBMCs served as the sequencing template. The material sequenced was peripheral blood mononuclear cells (PBMCs), taken when the disease was refractory, from a patient treated with antithyroid drugs. The receptor's source is a female donor with Graves disease.

CDR3 protein: CASGNELSAFF. For the CDR3, the DNA is TGTGCCAGCGGCAACGAGTTGTCGGCTTTCTTT. The genes are TRBV27 and TRBJ1-1; D uncertain. Trimming shortened V by 8 bases and J by 11 bases, and 15 bases separated the two germline ends. Germline CDR1 reads MNHEY; CDR2 reads SMNVEV (reference sequence). The CDR3 runs 11 residues.